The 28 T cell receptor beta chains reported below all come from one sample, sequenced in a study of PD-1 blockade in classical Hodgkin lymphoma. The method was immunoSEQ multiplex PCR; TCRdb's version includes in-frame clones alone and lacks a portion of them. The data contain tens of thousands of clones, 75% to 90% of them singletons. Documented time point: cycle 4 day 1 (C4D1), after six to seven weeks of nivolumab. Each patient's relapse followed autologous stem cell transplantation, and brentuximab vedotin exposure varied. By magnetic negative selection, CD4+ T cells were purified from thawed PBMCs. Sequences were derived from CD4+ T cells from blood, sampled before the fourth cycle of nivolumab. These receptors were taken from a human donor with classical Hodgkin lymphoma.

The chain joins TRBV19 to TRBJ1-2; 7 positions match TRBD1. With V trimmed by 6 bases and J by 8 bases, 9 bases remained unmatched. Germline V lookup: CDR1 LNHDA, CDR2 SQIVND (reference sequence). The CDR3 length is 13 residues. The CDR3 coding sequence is TGTGCCAGTAGCCCAGGGACAGCGCGCGGCTACACCTTC. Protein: CASSPGTARGYTF.

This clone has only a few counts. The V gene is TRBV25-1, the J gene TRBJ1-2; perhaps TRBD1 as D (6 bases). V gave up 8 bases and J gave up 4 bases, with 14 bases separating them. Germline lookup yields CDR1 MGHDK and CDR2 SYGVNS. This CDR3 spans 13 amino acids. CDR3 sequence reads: CASLDSTPYGYTF. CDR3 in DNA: TGTGCCAGCCTGGACAGTACCCCCTATGGCTACACCTTC.

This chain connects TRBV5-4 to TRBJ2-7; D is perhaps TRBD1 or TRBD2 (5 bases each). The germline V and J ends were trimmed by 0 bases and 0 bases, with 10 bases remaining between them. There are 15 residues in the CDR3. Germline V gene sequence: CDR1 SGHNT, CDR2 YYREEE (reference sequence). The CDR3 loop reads CASSLVGTVSYEQYF. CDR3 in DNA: TGTGCCAGCAGCTTGGTGGGGACCGTCTCCTACGAGCAGTACTTC.

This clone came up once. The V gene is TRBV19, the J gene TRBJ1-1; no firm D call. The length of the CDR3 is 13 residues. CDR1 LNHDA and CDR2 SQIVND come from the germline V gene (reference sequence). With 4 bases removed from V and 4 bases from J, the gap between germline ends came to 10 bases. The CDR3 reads CASSKGAGTEAFF. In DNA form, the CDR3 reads TGTGCCAGTAGTAAGGGAGCGGGCACTGAAGCTTTCTTT.

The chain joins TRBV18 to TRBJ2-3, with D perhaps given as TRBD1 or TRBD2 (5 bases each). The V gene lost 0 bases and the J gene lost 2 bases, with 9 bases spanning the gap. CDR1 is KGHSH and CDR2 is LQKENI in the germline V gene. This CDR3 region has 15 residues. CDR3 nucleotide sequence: TGTGCCAGCTCACCACCGGGGGATCTCACAGATACGCAGTATTTT. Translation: CASSPPGDLTDTQYF.

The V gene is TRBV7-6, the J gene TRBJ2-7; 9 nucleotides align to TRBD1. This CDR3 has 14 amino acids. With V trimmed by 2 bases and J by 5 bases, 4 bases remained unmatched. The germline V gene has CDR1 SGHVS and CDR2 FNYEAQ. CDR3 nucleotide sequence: TGTGCCAGCAGCTTACGCGACAGGGGGGACGAGCAGTACTTC. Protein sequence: CASSLRDRGDEQYF.

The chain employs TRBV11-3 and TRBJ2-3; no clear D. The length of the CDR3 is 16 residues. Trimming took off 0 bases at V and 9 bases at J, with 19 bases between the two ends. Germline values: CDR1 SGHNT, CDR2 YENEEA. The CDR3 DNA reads TGTGCCAGCAGCTTAGACCCCGACGGACGTTCTCACACGCAGTATTTT. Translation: CASSLDPDGRSHTQYF. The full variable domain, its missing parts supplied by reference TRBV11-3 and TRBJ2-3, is EAGVVQSPRYKIIEKKQPVAFWCNPISGHNTLYWYLQNLGQGPELLIRYENEEAVDDSQLPKDRFSAERLKGVDSTLKIQPAELGDSAVYLCASSLDPDGRSHTQYFGPGTRLTVL.

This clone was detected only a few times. The CDR3 DNA follows: TGTGCCAGCAGCTTGGACCCACAGCAAGAGACCCAGTACTTC. It is translated as CASSLDPQQETQYF. This chain links TRBV5-4 with TRBJ2-5; D ambiguous. Per germline, CDR1 SGHNT and CDR2 YYREEE (reference sequence). The CDR3 has 14 amino acids. Trimming pared 0 bases from V and 2 bases from J, leaving 8 bases between.

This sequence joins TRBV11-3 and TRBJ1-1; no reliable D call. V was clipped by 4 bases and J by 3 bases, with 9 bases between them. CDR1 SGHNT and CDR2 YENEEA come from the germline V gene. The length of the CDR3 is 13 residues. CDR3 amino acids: CASSSREDTEAFF. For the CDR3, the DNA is TGTGCCAGCAGCTCCCGGGAGGACACTGAAGCTTTCTTT.

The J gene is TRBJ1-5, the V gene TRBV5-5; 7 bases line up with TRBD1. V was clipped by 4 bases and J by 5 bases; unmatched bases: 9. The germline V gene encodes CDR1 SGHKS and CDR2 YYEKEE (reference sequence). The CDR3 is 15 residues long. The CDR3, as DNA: TGTGCCAGCAGCCGACAGGGTAGGGTGGATCAGCCCCAGCATTTT. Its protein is CASSRQGRVDQPQHF.

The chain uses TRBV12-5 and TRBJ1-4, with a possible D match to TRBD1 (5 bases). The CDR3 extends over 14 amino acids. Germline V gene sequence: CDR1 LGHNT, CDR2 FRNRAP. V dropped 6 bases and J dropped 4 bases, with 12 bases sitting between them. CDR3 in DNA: TGTGCTAGTGGATCCGGGACGAATAATGAAAAACTGTTTTTT. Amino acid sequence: CASGSGTNNEKLFF.

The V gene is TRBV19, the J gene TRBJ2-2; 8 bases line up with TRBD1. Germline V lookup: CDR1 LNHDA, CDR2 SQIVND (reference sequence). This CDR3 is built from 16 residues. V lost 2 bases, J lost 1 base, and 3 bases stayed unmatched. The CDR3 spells CASSIQGARNTGELFF. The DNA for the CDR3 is TGTGCCAGTAGTATACAGGGGGCCCGGAACACCGGGGAGCTGTTTTTT.

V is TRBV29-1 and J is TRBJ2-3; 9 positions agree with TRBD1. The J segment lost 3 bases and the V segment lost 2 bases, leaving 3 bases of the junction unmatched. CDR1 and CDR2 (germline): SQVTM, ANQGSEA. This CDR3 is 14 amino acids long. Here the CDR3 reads CSVERTGATDTQYF. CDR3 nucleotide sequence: TGCAGCGTTGAAAGGACAGGGGCGACAGATACGCAGTATTTT.

CDR3 region: CASSLEKGLGETQYF. The DNA for the CDR3 is TGTGCCAGCAGCCTAGAGAAGGGGCTAGGGGAGACCCAGTACTTC. This chain joins TRBV9 and TRBJ2-5, with D possibly being TRBD1 (5 bases). From germline, CDR1 is SGDLS and CDR2 YYNGEE. CDR3 size: 15 residues. Trimming stripped 4 bases from V and 5 bases from J, with 18 bases between.

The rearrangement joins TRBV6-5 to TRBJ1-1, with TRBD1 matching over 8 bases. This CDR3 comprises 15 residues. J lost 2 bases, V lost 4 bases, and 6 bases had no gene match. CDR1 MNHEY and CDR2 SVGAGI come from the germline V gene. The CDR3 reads CASSWAGQGNTEAFF. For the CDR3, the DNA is TGTGCCAGCAGTTGGGCAGGACAGGGTAACACTGAAGCTTTCTTT.

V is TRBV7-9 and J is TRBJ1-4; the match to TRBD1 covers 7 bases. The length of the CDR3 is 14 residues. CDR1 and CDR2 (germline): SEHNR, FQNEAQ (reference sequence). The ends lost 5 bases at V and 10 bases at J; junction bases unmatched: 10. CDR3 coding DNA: TGTGCCAGCAGCGAACAGGGGCCCGGAGGAAAACTGTTTTTT. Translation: CASSEQGPGGKLFF.

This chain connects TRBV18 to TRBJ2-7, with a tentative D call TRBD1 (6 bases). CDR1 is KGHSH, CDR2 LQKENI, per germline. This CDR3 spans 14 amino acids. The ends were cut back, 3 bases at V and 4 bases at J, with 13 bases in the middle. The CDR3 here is CASSPTRGAYEQYF. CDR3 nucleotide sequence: TGTGCCAGCTCACCCACCAGGGGAGCATACGAGCAGTACTTC.

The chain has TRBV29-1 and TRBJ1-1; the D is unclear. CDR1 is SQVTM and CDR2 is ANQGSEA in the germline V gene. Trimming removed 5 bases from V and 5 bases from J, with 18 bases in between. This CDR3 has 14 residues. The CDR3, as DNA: TGCAGCGTTTTGGGCGATGTCCCATCAACTGAAGCTTTCTTT. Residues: CSVLGDVPSTEAFF.

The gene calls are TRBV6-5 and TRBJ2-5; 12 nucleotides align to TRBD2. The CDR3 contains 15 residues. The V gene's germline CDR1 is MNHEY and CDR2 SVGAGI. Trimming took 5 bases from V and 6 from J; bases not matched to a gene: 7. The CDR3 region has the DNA TGTGCCAGCAGTCAGACTAGCGGGGGTCGCAAGACCCAGTACTTC. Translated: CASSQTSGGRKTQYF.

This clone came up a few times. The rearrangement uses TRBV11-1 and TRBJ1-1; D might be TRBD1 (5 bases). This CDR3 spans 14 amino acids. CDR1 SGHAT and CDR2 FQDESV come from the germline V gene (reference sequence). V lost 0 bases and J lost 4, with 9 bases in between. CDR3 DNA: TGTGCCAGCAGCTTAGCGCAGGGTATCACTGAAGCTTTCTTT. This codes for CASSLAQGITEAFF.

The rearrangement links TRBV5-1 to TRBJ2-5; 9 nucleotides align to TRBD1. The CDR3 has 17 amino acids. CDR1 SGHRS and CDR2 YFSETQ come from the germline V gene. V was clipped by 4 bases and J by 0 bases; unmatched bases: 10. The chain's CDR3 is CASSPNIGTGYQETQYF. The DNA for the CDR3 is TGCGCCAGCAGCCCAAATATCGGGACAGGGTACCAAGAGACCCAGTACTTC.

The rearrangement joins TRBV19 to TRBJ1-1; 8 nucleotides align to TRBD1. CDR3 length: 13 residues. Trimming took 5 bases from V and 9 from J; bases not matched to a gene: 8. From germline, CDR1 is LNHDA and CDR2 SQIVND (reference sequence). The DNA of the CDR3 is TGTGCCAGTAGTGACAGGGGAGGTGAGCAAGCTTTCTTT. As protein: CASSDRGGEQAFF.

For the CDR3, the DNA is TGTGCCAGCATAAACGGGGGAACTGGAAACACCATATATTTT. Translation: CASINGGTGNTIYF. The J gene is TRBJ1-3, the V gene TRBV6-1; the D gene is possibly TRBD1 (5 bases). CDR1 is MNHNS and CDR2 is SASEGT in the germline V gene. The V gene lost 7 bases and the J gene lost 2 bases, with 12 bases spanning the gap. This CDR3 has 14 amino acids.

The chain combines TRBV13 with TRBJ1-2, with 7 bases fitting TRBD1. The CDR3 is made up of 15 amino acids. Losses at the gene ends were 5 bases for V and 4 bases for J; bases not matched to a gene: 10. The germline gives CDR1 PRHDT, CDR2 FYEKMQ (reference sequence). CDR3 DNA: TGTGCCAGCAGCCATCGGGACAGATTGAGCTATGGCTACACCTTC. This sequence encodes CASSHRDRLSYGYTF.

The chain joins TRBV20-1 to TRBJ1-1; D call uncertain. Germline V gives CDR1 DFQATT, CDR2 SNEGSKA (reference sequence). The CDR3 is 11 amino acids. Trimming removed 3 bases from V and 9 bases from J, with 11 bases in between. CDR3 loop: CSASQWAQAFF. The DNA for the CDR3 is TGCAGTGCTAGTCAGTGGGCCCAAGCTTTCTTT.

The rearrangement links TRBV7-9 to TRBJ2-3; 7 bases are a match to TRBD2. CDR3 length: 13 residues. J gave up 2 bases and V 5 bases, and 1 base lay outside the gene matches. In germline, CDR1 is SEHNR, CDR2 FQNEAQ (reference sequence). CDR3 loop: CASSRDYTDTQYF. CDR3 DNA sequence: TGTGCCAGCAGCCGGGACTACACAGATACGCAGTATTTT.

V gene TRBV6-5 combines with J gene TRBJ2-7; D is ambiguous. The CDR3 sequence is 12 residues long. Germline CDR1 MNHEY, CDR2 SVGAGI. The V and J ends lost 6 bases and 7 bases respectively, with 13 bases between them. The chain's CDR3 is CASSRAGREQYF. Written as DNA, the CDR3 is TGTGCCAGCAGCCGGGCCGGACGGGAGCAGTACTTC.

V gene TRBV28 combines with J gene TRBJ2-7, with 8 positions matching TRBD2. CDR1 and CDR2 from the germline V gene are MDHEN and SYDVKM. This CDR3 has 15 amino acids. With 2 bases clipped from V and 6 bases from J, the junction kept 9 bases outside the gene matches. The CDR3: CASSLGDRGGGEQYF. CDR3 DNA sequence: TGTGCCAGCAGTTTAGGGGACCGGGGGGGTGGCGAGCAGTACTTC.